Listed below are T cell receptor beta chains from one sample, sequenced in a study of CD8+CD57+ T cells in acquired aplastic anemia. One entry per CDR3 protein results from TCRdb running MiXCR on the reads. The top ten hold approximately 3% of the sample, which has more than 150,000 distinct CDR3 sequences, approximately 49% seen once. The sequencing sample was made of sorted CD4+, CD8+, or CD8+CD57+ T cells (not recorded which) from PBMCs. These receptors all stem from a human donor in good health. The CDR3 runs from the conserved cysteine through the conserved F or W. A D gene is named only where the DNA matches it firmly. Clone size, where shown, is once, few, many, or a class for clones that have expanded.

v_gene,j_gene,abundance,d_gene,CDR3nt,CDR3aa
TRBV11-3,TRBJ2-1,few,TRBD2,TGTGCCAGCAGCTTAGGTAGCGGGAGGGCCGTTAATGAGCAGTTCTTC,CASSLGSGRAVNEQFF
TRBV29-1,TRBJ2-3,once,TRBD2,TGCAGCGTTGAACGGCTAGCGGGAGGGGGGTTCCCAGATACGCAGTATTTT,CSVERLAGGGFPDTQYF
TRBV19,TRBJ1-5,NA,NA,TGTGCCAGTAGTCCACCCGGGGCCAATAGCAATCAGCCCCAGCATTTT,CASSPPGANSNQPQHF
TRBV5-1,TRBJ2-7,NA,NA,TGCGCCAGCAGCCTTCTTGGAGCCGAGCAGTACTTC,CASSLLGAEQYF
TRBV11-3,TRBJ2-7,NA,NA,TGTGCCAGCAGCCCCGACGGGGCTAGATCCTACGAGCAGTACTTC,CASSPDGARSYEQYF
TRBV3-1,TRBJ1-2,many,NA,TGTGCCAGCAGCCAAAGCAAAGCAGGAGGCTACACCTTC,CASSQSKAGGYTF
TRBV11-2,TRBJ2-7,many,NA,TGTGCCAGCAGCTTAGTGGGATCAGGGTTCTCCTACGAGCAGTACTTC,CASSLVGSGFSYEQYF
TRBV29-1,TRBJ2-3,many,NA,TGCAGCGTCATGACCCCAGATACGCAGTATTTT,CSVMTPDTQYF
TRBV12-3/TRBV12-4,TRBJ1-1,many,NA,TGTGCCAGCAGTTTAGGGGATCCCACTGAAGCTTTCTTT,CASSLGDPTEAFF
TRBV27,TRBJ2-7,NA,TRBD2,TGTGCCAGCAGTTCCCGGGAGGCGAGAGGGTACGAGCAGTACTTC,CASSSREARGYEQYF
TRBV7-9,TRBJ2-5,few,NA,TGTGCCAGCAGCTCTAGGGCTGAAGAGACCCAGTACTTC,CASSSRAEETQYF
TRBV20-1,TRBJ2-1,NA,TRBD1,TGCAGTGCTAGTCTTCCCGGGACAGCGAGTAGTGAGCAGTTCTTC,CSASLPGTASSEQFF
TRBV19,TRBJ1-2,NA,NA,TGTGCCAGTAGTATGTCTCGGAGAGGGCGGGACTATGGCTACACCTTC,CASSMSRRGRDYGYTF
TRBV7-2,TRBJ2-5,NA,NA,TGTGCCAGCACCTCCGTGGGAGAGACCCAGTACTTC,CASTSVGETQYF
TRBV29-1,TRBJ1-1,few,NA,TGCAGCCTCAGAACCGTCACTGAAGCTTTCTTT,CSLRTVTEAFF
TRBV7-2,TRBJ1-2,NA,TRBD1,TGTGCCAGCAGGAGGACAGGGTCTACCTATGGCTACACCTTC,CASRRTGSTYGYTF
TRBV20-1,TRBJ1-5,NA,NA,TGCAGTGCTCCTGACCTTAGCAATCAGCCCCAGCATTTT,CSAPDLSNQPQHF
TRBV7-3,TRBJ2-3,NA,TRBD2,TGTGCCAGCAGCCTAAAGACTAGCGGGAGTCGGGTTTGGGATACGCAGTATTTT,CASSLKTSGSRVWDTQYF
TRBV12-5,TRBJ2-1,NA,TRBD2,TGTGCTAGTGGTTTGAAACTCTGGACTAGCGGGAGTTACAATGAGCAGTTCTTC,CASGLKLWTSGSYNEQFF
TRBV24-1,TRBJ2-1,once,NA,TGTGCCACCAGTGATTTGAGCAGCTACAATGAGCAGTTCTTC,CATSDLSSYNEQFF
TRBV15,TRBJ2-7,NA,NA,TGTGCCGCGCGATCTGGAGGGGGAACCTACGAGCAGTACTTC,CAARSGGGTYEQYF
TRBV6-2/TRBV6-3,TRBJ1-1,few,NA,TGTGCCAGCAGTCAGGGGACAACAAACACTGAAGCTTTCTTT,CASSQGTTNTEAFF
TRBV27,TRBJ2-7,few,TRBD2,TGTGCCAGCAGCCTCAGACTAGCGGCCCTTAGGGAGCAGTACTTC,CASSLRLAALREQYF
TRBV24-1,TRBJ2-2,few,NA,TGTGCCACCAGGGATATAAGGGGGGAGCTGTTTTTT,CATRDIRGELFF
TRBV5-1,TRBJ2-3,NA,TRBD1,TGCGCCAGCAGCCCAAGACAGGGGACGACAGATACGCAGTATTTT,CASSPRQGTTDTQYF
TRBV24-1,TRBJ2-7,few,NA,TGTGCCACCAGTGATGGGGATCGCTACGAGCAGTACTTC,CATSDGDRYEQYF
TRBV7-6,TRBJ2-5,NA,NA,TGTGCCAGCAGCCCCGGGACTGAAGAGACCCAGTACTTC,CASSPGTEETQYF
TRBV20-1,TRBJ2-3,many,TRBD2,TGCAGTGCTAGACTAGCGGGAGTCACAGATACGCAGTATTTT,CSARLAGVTDTQYF
TRBV7-2,TRBJ2-7,NA,TRBD2,TGTGCCAGCAGCCGAGGAAGCGGGAGCCCCTACGAGCAGTACTTC,CASSRGSGSPYEQYF
TRBV12-3/TRBV12-4,TRBJ2-7,many,NA,TGTGCCAGCAGCCCAACAGGGACTCGGAACGAGCAGTACTTC,CASSPTGTRNEQYF
TRBV28,TRBJ1-1,NA,NA,TGTGCCAGCGGAACTCAGGGAACCACTGAAGCTTTCTTT,CASGTQGTTEAFF
TRBV5-1,TRBJ2-1,NA,TRBD2,TGCGCCAGCAGCTTGGGCCCATCCGGTAGCGGGTACAATGAGCAGTTCTTC,CASSLGPSGSGYNEQFF
TRBV6-6,TRBJ1-1,many,NA,TGTGCCAGCAGTTACACGCGGGGGAACACTGAAGCTTTCTTT,CASSYTRGNTEAFF
TRBV5-4,TRBJ2-5,many,NA,TGTGCCAGCAGCTTAGGAACGGTACCAAGGGAGACCCAGTACTTC,CASSLGTVPRETQYF
TRBV10-3,TRBJ1-2,few,TRBD1,TGTGCCATCAGCTTAGACAGGGTGGGAGGCTACACCTTC,CAISLDRVGGYTF
TRBV5-6,TRBJ1-1,many,NA,TGTGCCAGCAGCCCCCAGGCAGCCTTGAACACTGAAGCTTTCTTT,CASSPQAALNTEAFF
TRBV20-1,TRBJ2-4,few,NA,TGCAGTGCGATCCCCACTACCGGGGACCCCATTCAGTACTTC,CSAIPTTGDPIQYF
TRBV2,TRBJ2-7,many,TRBD1,TGTGCCAGCAGGCCAGGGGGCTACTCCTACGAGCAGTACTTC,CASRPGGYSYEQYF
TRBV7-9,TRBJ1-2,NA,NA,TGTGCCAGCAGCGCGACCGTAACGGATCCGGGTGGCTACACCTTC,CASSATVTDPGGYTF
TRBV24-1,TRBJ2-2,NA,NA,TGTGCCACCAGTGATCAAGGCAGGCAGGGGACCGGGGAGCTGTTTTTT,CATSDQGRQGTGELFF
TRBV7-3,TRBJ2-4,many,TRBD2,TGTGCCAGCAGCTTAACTCCTTCCCCTAGCGGAGTCAAAAACATTCAGTACTTC,CASSLTPSPSGVKNIQYF
TRBV15,TRBJ2-1,many,NA,TGTGCCACCAGCACCCCCGTCGGTGAGCAGTTCTTC,CATSTPVGEQFF
TRBV7-3,TRBJ2-3,NA,NA,TGTGCCAGCAGCAAATACACAGATACGCAGTATTTT,CASSKYTDTQYF